This T cell receptor beta chain was retrieved from a study of OX40 agonist ivuxolimab in advanced cancers. Germline V lookup: CDR1 LNHDA, CDR2 SQIVND (reference sequence). The CDR3 is 13 residues long. V dropped 3 bases and J dropped 4; count of bases not matched to a gene: 2. Sequencing used immunoSEQ multiplex PCR; TCRdb keeps in-frame clones, though not all of them. The sample comprises more than 40,000 clones, 65% to 85% of which are singletons, and approximately 2% rests with the top ten. This TCR was sampled from an adult with an advanced solid tumor such as melanoma, head and neck, liver or kidney cancer. Sequencing used CD4+ or CD8+ T cells sorted from blood, obtained in a trial of the OX40 agonist ivuxolimab. The chain recombines TRBV19 with TRBJ2-5; 7 bases line up with TRBD1. The chain's CDR3 is CASSIQGVETQYF. DNA for the CDR3: TGTGCCAGTAGTATTCAGGGGGTAGAGACCCAGTACTTC. The full variable domain, completed using reference TRBV19 and TRBJ2-5, is DGGITQSPKYLFRKEGQNVTLSCEQNLNHDAMYWYRQDPGQGLRLIYYSQIVNDFQKGDIAEGYSVSREKKESFPLTVTSAQKNPTAFYLCASSIQGVETQYFGPGTRLLVL.